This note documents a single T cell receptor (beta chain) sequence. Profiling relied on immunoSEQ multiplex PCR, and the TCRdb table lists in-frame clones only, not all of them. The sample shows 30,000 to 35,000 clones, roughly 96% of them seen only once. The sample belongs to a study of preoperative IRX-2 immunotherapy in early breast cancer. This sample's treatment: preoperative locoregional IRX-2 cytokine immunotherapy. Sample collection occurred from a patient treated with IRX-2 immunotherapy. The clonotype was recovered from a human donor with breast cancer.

The CDR3 loop is CASSLSRGEPYEQYF. CDR3 bases: TGTGCCAGCAGCTTATCTCGAGGAGAACCCTACGAGCAGTACTTC. The V gene is TRBV7-3, the J gene TRBJ2-7; D uncertain. Germline V lookup: CDR1 SGHTA, CDR2 FQGTGA. The CDR3 covers 15 residues. With 2 bases removed from V and 2 bases from J, the gap between germline ends came to 13 bases.